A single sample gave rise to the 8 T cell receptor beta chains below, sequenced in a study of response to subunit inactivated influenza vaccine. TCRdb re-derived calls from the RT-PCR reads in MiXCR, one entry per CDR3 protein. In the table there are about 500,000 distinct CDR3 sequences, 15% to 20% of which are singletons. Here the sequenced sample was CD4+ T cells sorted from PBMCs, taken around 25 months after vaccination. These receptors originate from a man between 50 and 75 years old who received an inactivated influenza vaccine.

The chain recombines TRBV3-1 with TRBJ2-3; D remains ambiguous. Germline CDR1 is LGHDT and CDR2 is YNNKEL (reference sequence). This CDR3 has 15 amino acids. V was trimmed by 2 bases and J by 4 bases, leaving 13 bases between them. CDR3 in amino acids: CASSQTWALPDTQYF. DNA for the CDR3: TGTGCCAGCAGCCAAACGTGGGCCCTTCCAGATACGCAGTATTTT.

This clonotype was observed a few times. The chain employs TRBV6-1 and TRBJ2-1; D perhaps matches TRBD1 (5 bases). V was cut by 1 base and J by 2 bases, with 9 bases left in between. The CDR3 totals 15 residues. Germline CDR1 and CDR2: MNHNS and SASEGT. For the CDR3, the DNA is TGTGCCAGCAGTGAAGGGCAGGGTACCTACAATGAGCAGTTCTTC. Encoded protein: CASSEGQGTYNEQFF.

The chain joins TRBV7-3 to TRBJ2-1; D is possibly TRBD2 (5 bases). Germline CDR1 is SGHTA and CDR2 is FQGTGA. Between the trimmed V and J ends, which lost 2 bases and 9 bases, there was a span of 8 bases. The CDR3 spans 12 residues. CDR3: CASSLEAGEQFF. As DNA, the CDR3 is TGTGCCAGCAGCTTAGAGGCGGGTGAGCAGTTCTTC.

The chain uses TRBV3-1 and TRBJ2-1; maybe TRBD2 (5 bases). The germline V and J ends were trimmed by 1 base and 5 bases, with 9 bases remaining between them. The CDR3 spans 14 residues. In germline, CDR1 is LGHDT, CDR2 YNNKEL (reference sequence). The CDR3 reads CASSQGAGNNEQFF. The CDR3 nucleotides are TGTGCCAGCAGCCAAGGGGCCGGGAACAATGAGCAGTTCTTC.

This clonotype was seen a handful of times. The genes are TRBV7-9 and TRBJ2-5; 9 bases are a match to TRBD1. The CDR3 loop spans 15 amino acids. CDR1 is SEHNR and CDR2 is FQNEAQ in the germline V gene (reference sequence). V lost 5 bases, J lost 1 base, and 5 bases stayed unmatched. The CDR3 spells CASSPGQGFQETQYF. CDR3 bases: TGTGCCAGCAGCCCCGGACAGGGGTTCCAAGAGACCCAGTACTTC.

The CDR3 protein is CASSEAGGPVEQFF. The CDR3 nucleotides are TGCGCCAGCAGTGAGGCGGGAGGGCCCGTTGAGCAGTTCTTC. The V gene is TRBV10-2, the J gene TRBJ2-1, with 9 nucleotides matching TRBD2. The CDR3 extends over 14 amino acids. Germline V gene lookup returns CDR1 WSHSY and CDR2 SAAADI. V was clipped by 2 bases and J by 9 bases; unmatched bases: 5.

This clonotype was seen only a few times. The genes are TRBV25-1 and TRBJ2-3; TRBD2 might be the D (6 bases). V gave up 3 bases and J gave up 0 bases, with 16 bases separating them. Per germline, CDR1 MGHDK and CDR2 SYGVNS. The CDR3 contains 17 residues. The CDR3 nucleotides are TGTGCCAGCAGTGAGGCTAGCGCTCAAATAAGCACAGATACGCAGTATTTT. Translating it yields CASSEASAQISTDTQYF.

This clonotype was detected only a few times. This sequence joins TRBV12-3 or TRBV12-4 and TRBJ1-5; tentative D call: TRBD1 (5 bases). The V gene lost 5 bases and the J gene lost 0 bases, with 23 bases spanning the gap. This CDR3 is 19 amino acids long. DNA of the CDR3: TGTGCCAGCAGTCTCACGACCGGGACGATGCGTTATAGCAATCAGCCCCAGCATTTT. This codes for CASSLTTGTMRYSNQPQHF.